These T cell receptor beta chains were read from a single sample in a study of T-cell memory formation after mild COVID-19. TCRdb re-called the 5' RACE reads through MiXCR, storing one row per CDR3 protein. This repertoire shows roughly 600,000 distinct CDR3 sequences, 18% found once; its top ten account for approximately 12%. Sequenced material: PBMCs or a T cell subset sorted from them (not recorded which). Every receptor here comes from an adult woman who had mild COVID-19 (a few samples of this study predate the infection). Cell type and time point are not known. CDR3s include the opening cysteine and the closing phenylalanine or tryptophan. Rows give clone size only sometimes, using once, few, many, or a class for an expanded clone.

CDR3	size	V	J
CASSLATGEGYGANVLTF	few	TRBV5-5	TRBJ2-6
CASIISGTGDRNYGYTF	NA	TRBV12-3/TRBV12-4	TRBJ1-2
CSVEGEGEGYGYTF	few	TRBV29-1	TRBJ1-2
CSVTPPGAKNIQYF	many	TRBV29-1	TRBJ2-4
CSVALNYGYTF	NA	TRBV29-1	TRBJ1-2
CSVRRGGLEQFF	NA	TRBV29-1	TRBJ2-1
CASSDRSTDTGELFF	NA	TRBV6-1	TRBJ2-2
CASADSSYEQYF	few	TRBV5-1	TRBJ2-7
CASGLSPGPYEQYF	NA	TRBV5-6	TRBJ2-7
CATSQRDSYGYTF	few	TRBV15	TRBJ1-2
CASSESRGNTGELFF	few	TRBV2	TRBJ2-2
CASSQLAYYEQYF	NA	TRBV6-5	TRBJ2-7
CSARNRGGPTDTQYF	few	TRBV20-1	TRBJ2-3
CSARVIRSGRIDTDTQYF	few	TRBV20-1	TRBJ2-3
CASSYRLAGLNEQFF	many	TRBV6-2/TRBV6-3	TRBJ2-1
CATSDPGTGEETQYF	few	TRBV24-1	TRBJ2-5
CASSLDPTNTEAFF	NA	TRBV11-2	TRBJ1-1
CSVLRGNTEAFF	NA	TRBV20-1	TRBJ1-1
CSSTPSRGGGTEAFF	NA	TRBV29-1	TRBJ1-1
CASSQAGSNQPQHF	few	TRBV14	TRBJ1-5
CATSDLTPPYEQYF	NA	TRBV24-1	TRBJ2-7
CASSPGQGSLQLFF	few	TRBV6-5	TRBJ1-4
CASSQALLAGATYNEQFF	NA	TRBV4-1	TRBJ2-1
CASSKYRQEINEKLFF	few	TRBV7-8	TRBJ1-4
CASSARGLAGGSYEQYF	many	TRBV11-3	TRBJ2-7
CAISPGTSGREQFF	NA	TRBV10-3	TRBJ2-1
CASSVTQLREQYF	few	TRBV6-5	TRBJ2-7
CASSYSEAPTGGYEQYF	NA	TRBV6-5	TRBJ2-7
CASSQEPTGGVNTEAFF	NA	TRBV4-1	TRBJ1-1
CASTQTGLAGGLAKNIQYF	NA	TRBV7-8	TRBJ2-4
CASSTQDRGLANEKLFF	NA	TRBV12-3/TRBV12-4	TRBJ1-4
CSVPPGVGNEQFF	few	TRBV29-1	TRBJ2-1
CASSFLLAGGIYTQYF	few	TRBV7-2	TRBJ2-3
CASSPRPFYTDTQYF	NA	TRBV9	TRBJ2-3
CASSSLREQFF	NA	TRBV27	TRBJ2-1
CSARAFRTGVLYINEQFF	NA	TRBV20-1	TRBJ2-1
CASSSRTGWDPEAFF	few	TRBV5-1	TRBJ1-1
CASSQLSGGGKLFF	NA	TRBV12-3/TRBV12-4	TRBJ1-4
CASSLRAGGGNTGELFF	NA	TRBV7-2	TRBJ2-2
CASSSLRDRGGTGELFF	NA	TRBV6-2/TRBV6-3	TRBJ2-2
CASSYSTSGSPFTHPYEQYF	few	TRBV6-2/TRBV6-3	TRBJ2-7
CASSRHSGETDTQYF	NA	TRBV5-1	TRBJ2-3
CASKAGSPGANVLTF	NA	TRBV16	TRBJ2-6
CASSEVGSGVPDGQYF	NA	TRBV2	TRBJ2-7
CASTLSGANVLTF	many	TRBV12-3/TRBV12-4	TRBJ2-6
CASSDRRSTGELFF	NA	TRBV2	TRBJ2-2
CASSPDSGANVLTF	NA	TRBV18	TRBJ2-6
CATSDLQGARETQYF	few	TRBV24-1	TRBJ2-5
CASSKTGLNSPLHF	few	TRBV3-1	TRBJ1-6
CASSSVTVRSSEAFF	few	TRBV5-1	TRBJ1-1
CASSQDPQGANEQYF	few	TRBV4-2	TRBJ2-7
CASSSSPGLAGATYEQYF	NA	TRBV5-1	TRBJ2-7
CASSLEDRVGYEAFF	few	TRBV7-8	TRBJ1-1
CASHDRVGTEAFF	NA	TRBV19	TRBJ1-1
CASSVGGTDYYEQYF	NA	TRBV5-1	NA
CASSVAKGGRETQYF	few	TRBV9	TRBJ2-5
CASSVGWTDNEQFF	few	TRBV9	TRBJ2-1